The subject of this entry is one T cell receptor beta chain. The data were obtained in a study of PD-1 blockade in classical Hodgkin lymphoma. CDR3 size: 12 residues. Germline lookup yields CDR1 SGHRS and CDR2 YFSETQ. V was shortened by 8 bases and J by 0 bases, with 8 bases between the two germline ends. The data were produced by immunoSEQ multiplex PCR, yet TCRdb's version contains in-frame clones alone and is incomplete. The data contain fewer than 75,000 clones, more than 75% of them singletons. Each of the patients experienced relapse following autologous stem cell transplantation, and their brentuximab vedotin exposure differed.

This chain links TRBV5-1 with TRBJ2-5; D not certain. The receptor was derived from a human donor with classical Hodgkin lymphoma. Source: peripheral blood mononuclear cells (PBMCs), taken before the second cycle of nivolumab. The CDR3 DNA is TGCGCCAGTAGTATATACCAAGAGACCCAGTACTTC. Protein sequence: CASSIYQETQYF.